This T cell receptor beta chain was documented in a study of OX40 agonist ivuxolimab in advanced cancers. Looking at the study overall: The patients received ivuxolimab by intravenous route every 2 weeks at 0.01 to 10 mg/kg. Study results and limitations: The study found that CD8+ T cells averaged more expanded clones than CD4+.

Only a few counts were recorded for this clone. What it binds is unknown. V was trimmed by 5 bases and J by 4 bases, leaving 5 bases between them. Germline V gene data show CDR1 as MNHNY and CDR2 as SVGAGI (reference sequence). This CDR3 spans 11 amino acids. Profiling relied on immunoSEQ multiplex PCR, and the TCRdb table lists in-frame clones only, not all of them. The sample comprises approximately 41,000 clones, roughly 89% of which are singletons, and about a third rests with the top ten. The sample here was CD4+ or CD8+ T cells sorted from blood, taken in a trial of the OX40 agonist ivuxolimab. The V gene is TRBV6-6, the J gene TRBJ2-5, with unresolved D. The TCR was taken from an adult with an advanced solid tumor such as melanoma, head and neck, liver or kidney cancer. This CDR3 is CASSETETQYF. CDR3 in DNA: TGTGCCAGCAGTGAAACAGAGACCCAGTACTTC.